The 4 T cell receptor beta chains listed next were all sequenced from one sample in a study of cytomegalovirus exposure and HLA in healthy donors. Researchers ran the PCR with 60 Vbeta and 13 Jbeta primers. Clones were read by immunoSEQ multiplex PCR, and TCRdb kept only the in-frame ones, dropping some. The sample holds about 180,000 clones, around three quarters seen once. Sequencing was carried out using PBMCs. These receptors all come from a woman in her 30s in good health and CMV-seronegative.

The V gene is TRBV7-9, the J gene TRBJ2-3; possibly TRBD2 for D (5 bases). The germline V gene encodes CDR1 SEHNR and CDR2 FQNEAQ (reference sequence). CDR3 size: 15 residues. Trimming shortened V by 1 base and J by 2 bases, and 10 bases separated the two germline ends. The CDR3 protein is CASSLVLDATDTQYF. CDR3 nucleotides: TGTGCCAGCAGCTTAGTACTAGACGCCACAGATACGCAGTATTTT.

This sequence joins TRBV9 and TRBJ2-7; 11 nucleotides agree with TRBD1. Germline lookup yields CDR1 SGDLS and CDR2 YYNGEE. The CDR3 sequence is 19 residues long. The V and J ends lost 3 bases and 3 bases, in that order; junction bases with no gene match: 17. This chain's CDR3 is CASSAGDGIYGTGGYEQYF. In DNA, the CDR3 is TGTGCCAGCAGCGCAGGTGATGGAATCTACGGGACAGGGGGCTACGAGCAGTACTTC.

The CDR3 nucleotides are TGTGCCAGCAGCGTAGCTAAGGGGACGAACACCGGGGAGCTGTTTTTT. Translating gives CASSVAKGTNTGELFF. V usage is TRBV9 and J usage is TRBJ2-2, with D perhaps matching TRBD1 (5 bases). V dropped 0 bases and J dropped 0 bases, with 9 bases sitting between them. This CDR3 spans 16 amino acids. In germline, CDR1 is SGDLS, CDR2 YYNGEE.

This sequence joins TRBV28 and TRBJ1-5; a weak D match, TRBD1 (5 bases). Trimming removed 1 base at V and 6 bases at J, with 7 bases between. The CDR3 sequence is 13 residues long. Germline CDR1 reads MDHEN; CDR2 reads SYDVKM. As DNA, the CDR3 is TGTGCCAGCAGTTTATTGGGGGGTCAGCCCCAGCATTTT. This translates into CASSLLGGQPQHF.